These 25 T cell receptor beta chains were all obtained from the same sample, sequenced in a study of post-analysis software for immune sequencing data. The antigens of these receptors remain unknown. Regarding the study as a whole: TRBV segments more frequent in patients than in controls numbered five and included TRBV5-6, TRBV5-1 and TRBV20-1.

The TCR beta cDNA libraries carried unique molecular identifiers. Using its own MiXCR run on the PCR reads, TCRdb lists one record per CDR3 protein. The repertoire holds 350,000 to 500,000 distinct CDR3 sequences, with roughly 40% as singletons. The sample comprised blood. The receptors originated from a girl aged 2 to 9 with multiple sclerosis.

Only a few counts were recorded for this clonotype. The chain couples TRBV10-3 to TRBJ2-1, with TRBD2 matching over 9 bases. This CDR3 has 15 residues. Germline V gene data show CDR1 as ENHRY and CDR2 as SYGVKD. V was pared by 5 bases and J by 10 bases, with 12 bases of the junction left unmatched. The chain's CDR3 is CAISPTSGLQAEQFF. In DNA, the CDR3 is TGTGCCATCAGTCCGACTAGCGGCCTCCAAGCAGAGCAGTTCTTC.

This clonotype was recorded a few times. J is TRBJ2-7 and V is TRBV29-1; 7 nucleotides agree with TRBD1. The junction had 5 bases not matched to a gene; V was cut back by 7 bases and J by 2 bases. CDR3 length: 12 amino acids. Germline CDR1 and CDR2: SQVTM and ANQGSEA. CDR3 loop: CSAGTAPYEQYF. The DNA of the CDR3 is TGCAGCGCCGGGACAGCTCCCTACGAGCAGTACTTC.

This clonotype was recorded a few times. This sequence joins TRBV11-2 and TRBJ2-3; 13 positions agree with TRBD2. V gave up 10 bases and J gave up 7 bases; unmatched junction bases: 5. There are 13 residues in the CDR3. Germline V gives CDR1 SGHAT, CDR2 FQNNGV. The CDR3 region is CAILAGGPYTQYF. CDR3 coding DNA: TGTGCCATACTAGCGGGGGGGCCTTATACGCAGTATTTT.

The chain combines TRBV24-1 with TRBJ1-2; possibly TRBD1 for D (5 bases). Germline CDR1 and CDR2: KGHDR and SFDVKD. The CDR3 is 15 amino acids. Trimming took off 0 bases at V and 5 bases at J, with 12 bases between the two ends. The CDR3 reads CATSDLKQGRYGYTF. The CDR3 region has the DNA TGTGCCACCAGTGATTTGAAGCAGGGCCGGTATGGCTACACCTTC.

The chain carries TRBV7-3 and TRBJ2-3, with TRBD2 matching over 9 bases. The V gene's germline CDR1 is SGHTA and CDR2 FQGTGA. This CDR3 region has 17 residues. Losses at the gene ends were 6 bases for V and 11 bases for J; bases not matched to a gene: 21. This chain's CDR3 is CASRDPSRGGQNNEQYF. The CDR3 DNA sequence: TGTGCCAGCAGGGACCCCTCGCGGGGGGGCCAAAACAATGAGCAGTATTTT.

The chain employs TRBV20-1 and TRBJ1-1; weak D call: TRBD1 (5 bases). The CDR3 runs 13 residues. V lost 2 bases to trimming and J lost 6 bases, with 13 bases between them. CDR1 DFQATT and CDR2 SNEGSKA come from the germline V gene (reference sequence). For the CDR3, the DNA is TGCAGTGCTAGAAGGGGCATGGAGGCTGAAGCTTTCTTT. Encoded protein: CSARRGMEAEAFF.

CDR3 protein: CATDGQINTEAFF. In DNA form, the CDR3 reads TGTGCCACCGACGGACAGATCAACACTGAAGCTTTCTTT. This rearrangement joins TRBV6-1 to TRBJ1-1; D is possibly TRBD1 (6 bases). Germline V gives CDR1 MNHNS, CDR2 SASEGT. The CDR3 is made up of 13 amino acids. V was trimmed by 10 bases and J by 2 bases, leaving 14 bases between them.

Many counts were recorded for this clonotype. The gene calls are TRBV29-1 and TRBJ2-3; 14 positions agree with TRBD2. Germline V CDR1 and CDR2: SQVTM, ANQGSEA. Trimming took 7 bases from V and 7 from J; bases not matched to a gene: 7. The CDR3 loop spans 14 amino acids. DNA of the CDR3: TGCAGCGGGTCGACTAGCGGGAGGGGAAATACGCAGTATTTT. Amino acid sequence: CSGSTSGRGNTQYF.

For the CDR3, the DNA is TGCGCCAGCAGCCAAGATATGGGTCGTGGAACTGAAGCTTTCTTT. Residues: CASSQDMGRGTEAFF. V usage is TRBV4-3 and J usage is TRBJ1-1, with no clear D. Per the germline V gene, CDR1 is LGHNA and CDR2 is YSLEER. V dropped 0 bases and J dropped 5 bases, with 13 bases sitting between them. The CDR3 loop spans 15 amino acids.

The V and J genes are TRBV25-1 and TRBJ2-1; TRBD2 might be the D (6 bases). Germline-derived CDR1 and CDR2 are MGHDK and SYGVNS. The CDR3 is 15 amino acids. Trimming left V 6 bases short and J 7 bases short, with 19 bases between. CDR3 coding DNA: TGTGCCAGCAGCGCCCCTTATACCGCGGGGAATGAGCAGTTCTTC. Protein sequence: CASSAPYTAGNEQFF.

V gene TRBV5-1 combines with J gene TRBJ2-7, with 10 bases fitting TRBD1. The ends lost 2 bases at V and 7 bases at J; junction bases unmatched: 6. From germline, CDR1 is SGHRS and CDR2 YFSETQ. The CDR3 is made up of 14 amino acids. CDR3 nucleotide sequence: TGCGCCAGCAGCTTTGGGACAGGGGCGGATGAGCAGTACTTC. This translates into CASSFGTGADEQYF.

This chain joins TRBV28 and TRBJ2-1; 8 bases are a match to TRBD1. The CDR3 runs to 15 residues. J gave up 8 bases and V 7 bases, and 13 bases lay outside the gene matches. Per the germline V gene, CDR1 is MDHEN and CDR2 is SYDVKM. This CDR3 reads CASTLQGASRDEQFF. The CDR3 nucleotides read TGTGCCAGCACCCTGCAGGGGGCGTCTAGGGATGAGCAGTTCTTC.

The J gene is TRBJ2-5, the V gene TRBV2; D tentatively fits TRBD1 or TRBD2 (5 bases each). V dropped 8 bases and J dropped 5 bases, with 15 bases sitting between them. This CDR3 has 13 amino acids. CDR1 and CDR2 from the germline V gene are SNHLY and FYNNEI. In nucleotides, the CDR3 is TGTGCCAGCTTTGGCACTTGGGGGGAGACCCAGTACTTC. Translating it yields CASFGTWGETQYF.

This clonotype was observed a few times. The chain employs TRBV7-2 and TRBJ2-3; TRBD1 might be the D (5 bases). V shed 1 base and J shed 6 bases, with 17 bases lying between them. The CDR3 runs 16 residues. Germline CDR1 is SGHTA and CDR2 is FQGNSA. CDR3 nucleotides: TGTGCCAGCAGCTTAGTGGGTCGCAGGGTAACTGATACGCAGTATTTT. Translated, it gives CASSLVGRRVTDTQYF.

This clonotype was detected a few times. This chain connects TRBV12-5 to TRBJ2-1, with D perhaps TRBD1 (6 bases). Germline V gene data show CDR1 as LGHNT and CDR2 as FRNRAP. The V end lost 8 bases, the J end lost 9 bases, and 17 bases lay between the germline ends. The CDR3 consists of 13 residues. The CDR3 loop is CASSGTRLGEQFF. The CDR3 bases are TGTGCTAGTTCCGGGACAAGGTTAGGTGAGCAGTTCTTC. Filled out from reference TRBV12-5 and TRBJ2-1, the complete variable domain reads DARVTQTPRHKVTEMGQEVTMRCQPILGHNTVFWYRQTMMQGLELLAYFRNRAPLDDSGMPKDRFSAEMPDATLATLKIQPSEPRDSAVYFCASSGTRLGEQFFGPGTRLTVL.

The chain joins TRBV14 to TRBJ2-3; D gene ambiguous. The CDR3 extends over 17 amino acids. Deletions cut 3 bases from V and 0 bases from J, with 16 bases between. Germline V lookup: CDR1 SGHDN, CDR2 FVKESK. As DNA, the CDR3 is TGTGCCAGCAGCCAGGTAACAGCGTACCGGAGCACAGATACGCAGTATTTT. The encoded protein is CASSQVTAYRSTDTQYF. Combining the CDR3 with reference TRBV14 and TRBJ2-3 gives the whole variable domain EAGVTQFPSHSVIEKGQTVTLRCDPISGHDNLYWYRRVMGKEIKFLLHFVKESKQDESGMPNNRFLAERTGGTYSTLKVQPAELEDSGVYFCASSQVTAYRSTDTQYFGPGTRLTVL.

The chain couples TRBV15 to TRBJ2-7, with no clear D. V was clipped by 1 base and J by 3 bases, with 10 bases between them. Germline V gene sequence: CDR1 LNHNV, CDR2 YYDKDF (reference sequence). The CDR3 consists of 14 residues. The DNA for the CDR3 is TGTGCCACCAGCAGAGGGACCGTGTACTACGAGCAGTACTTC. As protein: CATSRGTVYYEQYF.

The CDR3 DNA reads as TGCGCCAGCAGCTCCCTGACAGGGAACTATGGCTACACCTTC. Its translation: CASSSLTGNYGYTF. V gene TRBV5-1 combines with J gene TRBJ1-2; 7 bases fit TRBD1. The V and J ends lost 3 bases and 2 bases, in that order; junction bases with no gene match: 4. The CDR3 is 14 amino acids. CDR1 and CDR2 (germline): SGHRS, YFSETQ. Drawing the rest from reference TRBV5-1 and TRBJ1-2, the complete variable domain is KAGVTQTPRYLIKTRGQQVTLSCSPISGHRSVSWYQQTPGQGLQFLFEYFSETQRNKGNFPGRFSGRQFSNSRSEMNVSTLELGDSALYLCASSSLTGNYGYTFGSGTRLTVV.

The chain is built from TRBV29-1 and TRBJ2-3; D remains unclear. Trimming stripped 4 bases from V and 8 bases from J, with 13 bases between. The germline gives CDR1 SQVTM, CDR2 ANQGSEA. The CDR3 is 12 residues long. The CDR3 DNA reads TGCAGCGTTGCCCAGGAAAAGGGTACGCAGTATTTT. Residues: CSVAQEKGTQYF.

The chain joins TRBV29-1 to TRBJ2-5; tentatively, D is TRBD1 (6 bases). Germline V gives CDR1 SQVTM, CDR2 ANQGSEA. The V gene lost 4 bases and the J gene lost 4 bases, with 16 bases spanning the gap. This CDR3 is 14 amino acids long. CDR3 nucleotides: TGCAGCGTTGGGGTGGGGACATCGATAGAGACCCAGTACTTC. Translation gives CSVGVGTSIETQYF.

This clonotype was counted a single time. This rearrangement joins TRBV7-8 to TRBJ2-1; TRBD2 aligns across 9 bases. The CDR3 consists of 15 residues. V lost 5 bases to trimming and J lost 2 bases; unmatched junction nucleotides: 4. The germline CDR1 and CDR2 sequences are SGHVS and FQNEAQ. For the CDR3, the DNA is TGTGCCAGCAGCATTATAGCGGGAGCCTACAATGAGCAGTTCTTC. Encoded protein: CASSIIAGAYNEQFF.

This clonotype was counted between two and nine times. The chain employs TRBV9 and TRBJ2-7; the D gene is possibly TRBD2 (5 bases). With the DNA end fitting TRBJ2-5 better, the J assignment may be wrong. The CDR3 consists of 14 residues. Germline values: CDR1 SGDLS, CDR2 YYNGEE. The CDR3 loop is CASSAGAAGETQYF. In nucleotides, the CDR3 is TGTGCCAGCAGCGCTGGAGCGGCGGGAGAGACCCAGTACTTC.

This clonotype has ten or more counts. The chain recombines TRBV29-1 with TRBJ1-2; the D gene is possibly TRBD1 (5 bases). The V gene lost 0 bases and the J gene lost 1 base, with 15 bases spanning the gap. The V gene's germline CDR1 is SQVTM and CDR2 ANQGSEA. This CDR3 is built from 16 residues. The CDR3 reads CSVEDFRTGLNYGYTF. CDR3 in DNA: TGCAGCGTTGAAGACTTTCGGACGGGGCTTAACTATGGCTACACCTTC. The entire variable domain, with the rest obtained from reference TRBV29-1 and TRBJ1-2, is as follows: SAVISQKPSRDICQRGTSLTIQCQVDSQVTMMFWYRQQPGQSLTLIATANQGSEATYESGFVIDKFPISRPNLTFSTLTVSNMSPEDSSIYLCSVEDFRTGLNYGYTFGSGTRLTVV.

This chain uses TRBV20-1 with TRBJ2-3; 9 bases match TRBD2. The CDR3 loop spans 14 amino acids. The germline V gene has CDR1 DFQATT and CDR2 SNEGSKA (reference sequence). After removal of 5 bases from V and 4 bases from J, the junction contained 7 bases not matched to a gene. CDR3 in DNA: TGCAGTGCTGAGAAGGCGGGAGGGGCAGATACGCAGTATTTT. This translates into CSAEKAGGADTQYF.

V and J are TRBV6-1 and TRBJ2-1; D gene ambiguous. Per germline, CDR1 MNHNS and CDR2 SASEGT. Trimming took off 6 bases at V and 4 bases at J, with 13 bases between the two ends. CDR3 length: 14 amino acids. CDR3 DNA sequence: TGTGCCAGCAGGGAGATTCACCTATACAATGAGCAGTTCTTC. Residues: CASREIHLYNEQFF.